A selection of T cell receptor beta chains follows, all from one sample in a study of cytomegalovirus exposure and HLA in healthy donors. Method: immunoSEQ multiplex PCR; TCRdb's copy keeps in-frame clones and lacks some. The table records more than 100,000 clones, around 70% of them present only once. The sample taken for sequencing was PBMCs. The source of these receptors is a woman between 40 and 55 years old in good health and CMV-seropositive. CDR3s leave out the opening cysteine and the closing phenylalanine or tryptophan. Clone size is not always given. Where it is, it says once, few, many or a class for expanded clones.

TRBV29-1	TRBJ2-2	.	SVTSGVRTGELF
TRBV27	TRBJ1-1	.	ASSIQGGTEAF
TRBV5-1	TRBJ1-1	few	ASSKGQSVEAF
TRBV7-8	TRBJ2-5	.	ASSLLNQETQY
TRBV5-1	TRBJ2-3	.	ASSPEGSTDTQY
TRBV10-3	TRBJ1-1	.	AIRNTGVNTEAF
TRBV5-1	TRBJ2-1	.	ASSYLTGYNEQF
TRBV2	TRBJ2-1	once	ASTQGALGEQF
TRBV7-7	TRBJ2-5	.	ASNVEVGGTQY
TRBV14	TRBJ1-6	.	ASSPSRDSPLH
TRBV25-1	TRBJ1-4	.	ASSRGDRAGEKLF
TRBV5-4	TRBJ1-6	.	ASSWDMSSYNSPLH
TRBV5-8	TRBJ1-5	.	ASSKGTGGNNQPQH
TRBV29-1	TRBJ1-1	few	SVAQGMNTEAF
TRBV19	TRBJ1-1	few	ASTRDIWTTEAF
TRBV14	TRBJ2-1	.	ASTGLAGDYNEQF
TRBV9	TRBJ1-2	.	ASKPRRGYGYT
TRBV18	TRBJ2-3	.	ASSPAVASTDTQY
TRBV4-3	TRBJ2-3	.	ASSQGKGLARDTQY
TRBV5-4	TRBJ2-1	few	ASSLWGDEQF
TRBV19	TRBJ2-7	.	ASSIQRYHEQY
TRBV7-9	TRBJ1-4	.	ASSPGVAEKLF
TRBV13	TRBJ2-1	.	ASSFSRATYNEQF
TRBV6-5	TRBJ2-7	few	ASRRTGGGEQY
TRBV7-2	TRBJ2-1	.	ASSRLAGGSYNEQF
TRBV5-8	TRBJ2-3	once	ASSLARLSTDTQY
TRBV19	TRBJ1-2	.	ASSSRDGYT
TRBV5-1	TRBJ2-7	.	ASSLEASVADEQY
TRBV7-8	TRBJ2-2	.	ASSLDPGQPNTGELF
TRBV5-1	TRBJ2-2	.	ASSLASGGNTGELF
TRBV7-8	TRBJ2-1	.	ASSLGLAGNEQF
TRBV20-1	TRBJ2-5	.	SARTQETQY
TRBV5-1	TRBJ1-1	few	ASSLAGRNTEAF
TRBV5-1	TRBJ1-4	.	ASRETGQGGEKLF